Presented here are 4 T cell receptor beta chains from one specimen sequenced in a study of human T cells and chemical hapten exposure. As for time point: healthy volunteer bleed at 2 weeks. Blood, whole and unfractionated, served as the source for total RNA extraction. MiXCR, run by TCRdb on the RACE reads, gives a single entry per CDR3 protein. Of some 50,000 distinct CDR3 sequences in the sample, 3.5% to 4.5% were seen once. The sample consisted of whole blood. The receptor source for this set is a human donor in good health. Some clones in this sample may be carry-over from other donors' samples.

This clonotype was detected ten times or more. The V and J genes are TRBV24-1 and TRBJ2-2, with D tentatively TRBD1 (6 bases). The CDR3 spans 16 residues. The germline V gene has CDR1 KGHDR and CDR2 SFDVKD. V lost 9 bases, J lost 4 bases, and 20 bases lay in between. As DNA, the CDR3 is TGTGCCACCGCAGGGGTCGGGACGATGGGCACCGGGGAGCTGTTTTTT. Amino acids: CATAGVGTMGTGELFF.

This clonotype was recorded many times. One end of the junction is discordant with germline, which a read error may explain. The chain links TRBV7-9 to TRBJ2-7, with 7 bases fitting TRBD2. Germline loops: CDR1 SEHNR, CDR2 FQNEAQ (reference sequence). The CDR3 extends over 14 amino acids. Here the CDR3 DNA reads TGTGCCAGCAGCTTAGTGCGGGAGTCCTCCGAGCAGTACTTC. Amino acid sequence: CASSLVRESSEQYF.

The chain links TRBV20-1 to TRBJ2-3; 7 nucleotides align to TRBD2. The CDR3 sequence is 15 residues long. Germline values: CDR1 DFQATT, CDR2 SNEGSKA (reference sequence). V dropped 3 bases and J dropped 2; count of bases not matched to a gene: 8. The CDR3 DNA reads TGCAGTGCTAGCCAAGACCGGGGGGTCACAGATACGCAGTATTTT. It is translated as CSASQDRGVTDTQYF.

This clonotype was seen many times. The CDR3 protein is CAISDRGQLGETQYF. The CDR3 coding sequence is TGTGCCATCAGTGACCGGGGACAGCTAGGAGAGACCCAGTACTTC. This chain uses TRBV10-3 with TRBJ2-5; TRBD1 aligns across 7 bases. The CDR3 covers 15 residues. Germline V gene sequence: CDR1 ENHRY, CDR2 SYGVKD. The ends lost 3 bases at V and 4 bases at J; junction bases unmatched: 8.